A single T cell receptor beta chain is shown here with its context. Germline V gene sequence: CDR1 SQVTM, CDR2 ANQGSEA. The CDR3 sequence is 14 residues long. Trimming removed 5 bases from V and 2 bases from J, with 14 bases in between. This entry belongs to a study of control samples from healthy donors and cancer patients. Profiling relied on immunoSEQ multiplex PCR, and the TCRdb table lists in-frame clones only, not all of them. This table holds around 19,000 clones, 84% found once. The gene calls are TRBV29-1 and TRBJ2-3; TRBD1 or TRBD2 may be the D gene (5 bases each). Sequencing used PBMCs. This clonotype was obtained from a woman aged 65 to 85 with lung cancer. The CDR3 DNA reads as TGCAGCGTTCAGGGAGCACAGAACACAGATACGCAGTATTTT. Translated: CSVQGAQNTDTQYF.